The source of this T cell receptor beta chain is a study of cytomegalovirus exposure and HLA in healthy donors. Study as a whole: An earlier analysis identified under 130 million unique TCR beta sequences in some 180 million T cells. Ancestry clustering placed 81% of 300 to 400 genotyped donors in the Caucasian-associated cluster.

Study-level findings and limits: Per a later analysis, 15,000 to 20,000 TCR beta sequences showed association with HLA alleles at 0.05 false discovery rate. Cytomegalovirus association was assigned to more than 150 TCR beta chains.

As to this clone: Its antigen remains unidentified.

Amplification used 60 Vbeta primers and 13 Jbeta primers. The assay was immunoSEQ multiplex PCR, and TCRdb's table has in-frame clones only and misses some. The profile shows around 140,000 clones, approximately 67% of them singletons. Germline assignment: CDR1 SGHRS and CDR2 YFSETQ. The CDR3 is made up of 12 amino acids. The V gene end was trimmed by 5 bases and the J gene end by 6 bases; junction bases not matched to a gene: 3. The chain recombines TRBV5-1 with TRBJ2-7; TRBD1 matches at 9 bases. The sequenced sample consisted of PBMCs. This clonotype was sampled from a woman aged 55-70 years in good health and CMV-seronegative. CDR3 sequence: CASRSDRGEQYF. Here the CDR3 DNA reads TGCGCCAGCAGGTCGGACAGGGGCGAGCAGTACTTC. Looking up the rest from reference TRBV5-1 and TRBJ2-7 gives the full variable domain: KAGVTQTPRYLIKTRGQQVTLSCSPISGHRSVSWYQQTPGQGLQFLFEYFSETQRNKGNFPGRFSGRQFSNSRSEMNVSTLELGDSALYLCASRSDRGEQYFGPGTRLTVT.